This T cell receptor (beta chain) is drawn from a study of T cell repertoires in cytomegalovirus infection. Looking at the study overall: Public TCR beta signatures indicated both CMV infection and matching HLA type.

TCRdb called the reads again in MiXCR, with one record for every CDR3 protein. The sample holds about 360,000 distinct CDR3 sequences, roughly 20% seen once. This clonotype occurred many times. V was cut by 5 bases and J by 7 bases, with 10 bases left in between. CDR1 and CDR2 from the germline V gene are SGHTA and FQGNSA. There are 12 residues in the CDR3. Material: PBMCs. The gene calls are TRBV7-2 and TRBJ2-3; D not resolved. The TCR was taken from a human donor in good health (CMV status not recorded). Some clones in this sample may be carry-over from other donors' samples. Here the CDR3 DNA reads TGTGCCAGCAGCCCCGGCGGTTATACGCAGTATTTT. Translating it yields CASSPGGYTQYF.